A single sample is the source of the 20 T cell receptor beta chains below, sequenced in a study of identifying expanded T cells in peripheral blood. Sequencing used immunoSEQ multiplex PCR; TCRdb keeps in-frame clones, though not all of them. The repertoire holds 100,000 or so clones, roughly 89% seen once, with about a sixth in the top ten. The sequencing sample was made of blood. These receptors all stem from a person between 18 and 75 years old in good health.

The chain is built from TRBV7-2 and TRBJ2-5; D remains ambiguous. CDR1 is SGHTA and CDR2 is FQGNSA in the germline V gene. The CDR3 totals 14 residues. Trimming cost V 1 base and J 1 base, with 7 bases left between them. The CDR3 sequence is CASSLGMGQETQYF. The CDR3 region has the DNA TGTGCCAGCAGCTTAGGGATGGGCCAAGAGACCCAGTACTTC.

The rearrangement joins TRBV6-5 to TRBJ1-4; no clear D gene. This CDR3 has 14 amino acids. Germline lookup yields CDR1 MNHEY and CDR2 SVGAGI. V was clipped by 2 bases and J by 7 bases, with 11 bases between them. The CDR3 nucleotides read TGTGCCAGCAGTTACAAAGGGCAACGTGAAAAACTGTTTTTT. It yields the protein CASSYKGQREKLFF.

The CDR3 DNA follows: TGTGCCAGCAGCCCCCGGGGCTCCTACGAGCAGTACTTC. Protein: CASSPRGSYEQYF. This rearrangement joins TRBV7-9 to TRBJ2-7; the D gene is possibly TRBD2 (5 bases). CDR1 is SEHNR and CDR2 is FQNEAQ in the germline V gene (reference sequence). The CDR3 covers 13 residues. V was trimmed by 5 bases and J by 0 bases, leaving 8 bases between them.

This clone was seen more than once but under ten times. The chain couples TRBV6-7 to TRBJ2-1; 8 bases align to TRBD2. TRBV6-7 is an open reading frame whose function is uncertain. After removal of 5 bases from V and 2 bases from J, the junction contained 5 bases not matched to a gene. The CDR3 is 15 amino acids. The DNA for the CDR3 is TGTGCCAGCAGTAGACGGCGGGGGGCCTACAATGAGCAGTTCTTC. It is translated as CASSRRRGAYNEQFF.

This clone was seen just once. The J gene is TRBJ2-6, the V gene TRBV18; D is tentatively TRBD1 or TRBD2 (6 bases each). This CDR3 spans 17 amino acids. Trimming stripped 5 bases from V and 3 bases from J, with 17 bases between. From germline, CDR1 is KGHSH and CDR2 LQKENI. This chain's CDR3 is CASSSQNRGRGANVLTF. DNA of the CDR3: TGTGCCAGCTCATCACAAAATCGGGGGCGTGGGGCCAACGTCCTGACTTTC.

CDR3 region: CASSARRGRAHSNQPQHF. As DNA, the CDR3 is TGCGCCAGCAGTGCGCGGCGTGGTAGGGCCCATAGCAATCAGCCCCAGCATTTT. The genes are TRBV10-1 and TRBJ1-5; D is unresolved. The CDR3 has 18 amino acids. V shed 4 bases and J shed 0 bases, with 19 bases lying between them. The germline gives CDR1 WNHNN, CDR2 SYGVQD (reference sequence).

This chain joins TRBV28 and TRBJ1-5, with 9 bases matching TRBD1. The CDR3 extends over 13 amino acids. Germline-derived CDR1 and CDR2 are MDHEN and SYDVKM. V lost 6 bases and J lost 7; bases outside the gene matches: 4. In DNA form, the CDR3 reads TGTGCCAGCAGCGGACAGGGGAGGCAGCCCCAGCATTTT. This gives the protein CASSGQGRQPQHF.

The chain joins TRBV11-2 to TRBJ1-4; D ambiguous. This CDR3 contains 14 residues. CDR1 is SGHAT and CDR2 is FQNNGV in the germline V gene. V was shortened by 2 bases and J by 2 bases, with 6 bases between the two germline ends. The CDR3 spells CASSLTTTNEKLFF. CDR3 coding DNA: TGTGCCAGCAGCTTAACGACGACTAATGAAAAACTGTTTTTT.

The chain uses TRBV7-2 and TRBJ2-3, with 11 bases fitting TRBD2. Germline CDR1 reads SGHTA; CDR2 reads FQGNSA. The CDR3 consists of 17 residues. With 1 base clipped from V and 3 bases from J, the junction kept 6 bases outside the gene matches. In DNA form, the CDR3 reads TGTGCCAGCAGCTTAGTAGCGGGGGGGCTGGTGACAGATACGCAGTATTTT. It specifies CASSLVAGGLVTDTQYF.

V usage is TRBV27 and J usage is TRBJ2-7; D may match TRBD1 or TRBD2 (5 bases each). The CDR3 is 14 residues long. The germline V gene encodes CDR1 MNHEY and CDR2 SMNVEV (reference sequence). V lost 5 bases and J 2 bases, leaving 13 bases between the germline ends. The CDR3 spells CASSPIGTTYEQYF. The CDR3 nucleotides read TGTGCCAGCAGTCCGATCGGGACCACCTACGAGCAGTACTTC.

This CDR3 reads CASSAPPSGNTIYF. The CDR3 DNA reads TGTGCCAGCAGCGCCCCCCCCTCTGGAAACACCATATATTTT. The chain links TRBV7-9 to TRBJ1-3; no clear D gene. Germline-derived CDR1 and CDR2 are SEHNR and FQNEAQ (reference sequence). The CDR3 covers 14 residues. Trimming pared 5 bases from V and 0 bases from J, leaving 8 bases between.

V is TRBV9 and J is TRBJ1-2, with 7 bases identical to TRBD1. Trimming at V came to 7 bases and at J to 8 bases, leaving 8 bases not matched to a gene. This CDR3 contains 12 residues. The germline CDR1 and CDR2 sequences are SGDLS and YYNGEE. CDR3: CASETPGGGYTF. CDR3 coding DNA: TGTGCCAGCGAAACCCCAGGGGGAGGCTACACCTTC.

This clone was counted once. This chain uses TRBV5-1 with TRBJ2-1; 9 bases fit TRBD1. Trimming at V came to 4 bases and at J to 7 bases, leaving 6 bases not matched to a gene. Germline-derived CDR1 and CDR2 are SGHRS and YFSETQ. The CDR3 is 14 residues long. The CDR3 region is CASSPQGQGNEQFF. CDR3 bases: TGCGCCAGCAGCCCGCAGGGACAGGGTAATGAGCAGTTCTTC.

This clone is a singleton in its sample. The genes are TRBV29-1 and TRBJ2-1; 7 bases are a match to TRBD2. Losses at the gene ends were 0 bases for V and 9 bases for J; bases not matched to a gene: 5. The V gene's germline CDR1 is SQVTM and CDR2 ANQGSEA. The length of the CDR3 is 13 residues. In DNA form, the CDR3 reads TGCAGCGTTGAAGATAGACTAGCAATTGAGCAGTTCTTC. Its translation is CSVEDRLAIEQFF.

This sequence joins TRBV30 and TRBJ1-4, with a tentative D call TRBD1 (5 bases). The CDR3 loop spans 14 amino acids. Germline assignment: CDR1 GTSNPN and CDR2 SVGIG (reference sequence). Trimming took off 3 bases at V and 2 bases at J, with 10 bases between the two ends. The CDR3 DNA sequence: TGTGCCTGGAGCCTCGGGACTACTAATGAAAAACTGTTTTTT. As protein: CAWSLGTTNEKLFF.

This clone came up a few times. The J gene is TRBJ1-5, the V gene TRBV6-5, with D unresolved. V was clipped by 3 bases and J by 6 bases, with 9 bases between them. The CDR3 covers 13 residues. From germline, CDR1 is MNHEY and CDR2 SVGAGI. The CDR3 DNA reads as TGTGCCAGCAGTTATGGCGGCCGTCAGCCCCAGCATTTT. Translating it yields CASSYGGRQPQHF.

The genes are TRBV2 and TRBJ1-5; the match to TRBD1 covers 9 bases. CDR1 and CDR2 from the germline V gene are SNHLY and FYNNEI. V was pared by 3 bases and J by 7 bases, with 10 bases of the junction left unmatched. This CDR3 spans 16 amino acids. CDR3 protein: CASSDPPRDREQPQHF. The DNA of the CDR3 is TGTGCCAGCAGTGACCCCCCCCGGGACAGGGAACAGCCCCAGCATTTT.

This sequence joins TRBV10-2 and TRBJ2-5; 13 bases agree with TRBD2. The germline V gene encodes CDR1 WSHSY and CDR2 SAAADI. V shed 6 bases and J 7 bases; nucleotides not matched to a gene: 5. This CDR3 is built from 14 residues. The CDR3 region is CASSGTSGDGTQYF. CDR3 bases: TGCGCCAGCAGCGGGACTAGCGGGGATGGGACCCAGTACTTC.

This clone was seen only once. The V gene is TRBV5-4, the J gene TRBJ1-3; D is unresolved. The CDR3 contains 17 residues. From germline, CDR1 is SGHNT and CDR2 YYREEE (reference sequence). V dropped 0 bases and J dropped 0 bases, with 13 bases sitting between them. DNA of the CDR3: TGTGCCAGCAGCTTGGGATCGACGGCTTTCTCTGGAAACACCATATATTTT. It translates to CASSLGSTAFSGNTIYF.

This rearrangement joins TRBV19 to TRBJ2-2; 9 nucleotides agree with TRBD1. Losses at the gene ends were 3 bases for V and 6 bases for J; bases not matched to a gene: 8. In germline, CDR1 is LNHDA, CDR2 SQIVND (reference sequence). The CDR3 contains 16 residues. DNA for the CDR3: TGTGCCAGTAGTATGGCGGGACAGGGACAATCCGGGGAGCTGTTTTTT. It yields the protein CASSMAGQGQSGELFF.